What follows are 2 T cell receptor beta chains derived from one specimen sequenced in a study of T cells in Graves' hyperthyroidism and ophthalmopathy. From RNA transcripts, TCR beta CDR3 regions were amplified. RT-PCR in the first round (using the HTBI primer set) targeted the TCR CDR3. Each CDR3 protein gets one entry after TCRdb re-called the multiplex PCR reads with MiXCR. The sample yields about 610,000 distinct CDR3 sequences, roughly 14% seen once. The sequencing sample was made of blood. The receptors shown here come from a middle-aged woman with Graves' ophthalmopathy.

This clonotype was detected only a few times. CDR3 sequence: CASSQAGLGEKLFF. The CDR3 coding sequence is TGTGCCAGCAGCCAAGCAGGTCTTGGTGAAAAACTGTTTTTT. The chain employs TRBV4-2 and TRBJ1-4, with no clear D. Per the germline V gene, CDR1 is LGHNA and CDR2 is YNFKEQ. This CDR3 is built from 14 residues. Between the trimmed V and J ends, which lost 1 base and 7 bases, there was a span of 10 bases.

This rearrangement joins TRBV11-1 to TRBJ2-5, with TRBD1 matching over 8 bases. CDR1 and CDR2 from the germline V gene are SGHAT and FQDESV (reference sequence). With 3 bases clipped from V and 5 bases from J, the junction kept 11 bases outside the gene matches. The CDR3 totals 16 residues. CDR3 nucleotides: TGTGCCAGCAGCTTTGGTCCGGGACAGGTTAGGGAGACCCAGTACTTC. Translating it yields CASSFGPGQVRETQYF.